This TCR beta chain was captured in a study of T cell repertoires in cytomegalovirus infection. Overall study results and limits: Frequencies of public TCR beta families were cumulated, and this identified carriers of CMV plus the relevant HLA.

Only a few counts were recorded for this clonotype. The antigen is unknown. Germline V gene data show CDR1 as MNHNY and CDR2 as SVGAGI (reference sequence). The CDR3 spans 15 residues. J lost 2 bases, V lost 5 bases, and 4 bases had no gene match. Via MiXCR, TCRdb re-called the reads, giving one row per CDR3 protein. The sample contains a few hundred thousand distinct CDR3 sequences, over 15% of which appear only once. The chain is built from TRBV6-6 and TRBJ2-1; TRBD2 aligns across 9 bases. The specimen was PBMCs. This clonotype was obtained from a human donor in good health (CMV status not recorded). Some clones in this sample may be carry-over from other donors' samples. The CDR3 sequence: CASSGGGGAYNEQFF. CDR3 nucleotide sequence: TGTGCCAGCAGTGGTGGCGGGGGGGCCTACAATGAGCAGTTCTTC.